This T cell receptor beta chain was recovered during a study of T cell responses to AZD1222 COVID-19 vaccine. This table comes from immunoSEQ multiplex PCR, and its TCRdb copy is limited to in-frame clones, with some not included. The sample carries about 110,000 clones, roughly 88% recorded once. Germline V gives CDR1 MNHEY, CDR2 SVGAGI. The V gene lost 0 bases and the J gene lost 2 bases, with 9 bases spanning the gap. This CDR3 has 15 amino acids. The specimen was peripheral blood, collected 28 days after the second AZD1222 dose. This clonotype was obtained from an adult who received the AZD1222 COVID-19 vaccine. This sequence joins TRBV6-5 and TRBJ2-3, with D possibly matching TRBD1 (6 bases). DNA of the CDR3: TGTGCCAGCAGTTACTCCGGACAGCTCACAGATACGCAGTATTTT. This translates into CASSYSGQLTDTQYF.